A selection of T cell receptor beta chains follows, all from one sample in a study of PD-1 blockade in classical Hodgkin lymphoma. The data were produced by immunoSEQ multiplex PCR, yet TCRdb's version contains in-frame clones alone and is incomplete. The sample includes some 23,000 clones, 94% of them seen just once. Input material: peripheral blood mononuclear cells (PBMCs). These TCRs come from a human donor with classical Hodgkin lymphoma. The CDR3 runs from the conserved cysteine through the conserved F or W. The D gene is left open where the match is weak. Expanded clones are given a class, and other clones once, few, many or no size at all.

>TRBJ2-7|.|TRBV7-3|.
CASSLMATYEQYF
TGTGCCAGCAGCTTAATGGCCACGTACGAGCAGTACTTC
>TRBJ1-1|TRBD1|TRBV18|.
CASSLKGGAVTEAFF
TGTGCCAGCTCACTCAAAGGGGGCGCGGTGACTGAAGCTTTCTTT
>TRBJ1-1|.|TRBV5-1|.
CASTPGDVNTEAFF
TGCGCCAGCACCCCCGGGGACGTGAACACTGAAGCTTTCTTT
>TRBJ1-1|.|TRBV2|.
CASSDLQLNTEAFF
TGTGCCAGCAGTGATTTACAGCTGAACACTGAAGCTTTCTTT
>TRBJ1-5|.|TRBV27|.
CASQKLTTGDHVNQPQHF
TGTGCCAGCCAAAAATTAACGACGGGAGATCATGTCAATCAGCCCCAGCATTTT
>TRBJ1-1|.|TRBV5-8|.
CASSLDPAMAGMNTEAFF
TGTGCCAGCAGCTTGGATCCCGCTATGGCGGGCATGAACACTGAAGCTTTCTTT
>TRBJ1-2|.|TRBV5-5|.
CASSLVRDSVHGYTF
TGTGCCAGCAGCTTAGTACGGGACTCCGTTCATGGCTACACCTTC
>TRBJ2-2|.|TRBV5-4|few
CASSPRDHTGELFF
TGTGCCAGCAGCCCCCGGGACCACACCGGGGAGCTGTTTTTT
>TRBJ2-1|.|TRBV2|.
CASTSVGASYNEQFF
TGTGCCAGCACTTCTGTGGGGGCCTCCTACAATGAGCAGTTCTTC
>TRBJ1-3|TRBD1|TRBV5-6|.
CASSTTGSGNTIYF
TGTGCCAGCAGCACGACAGGGTCTGGAAACACCATATATTTT
>TRBJ1-6|TRBD1|TRBV15|.
CATSAPHRTGLNSPLHF
TGTGCCACCAGCGCGCCCCATCGGACAGGGCTTAATTCACCCCTCCACTTT
>TRBJ1-3|.|TRBV7-2|.
CASSLVPGTGNTIYF
TGTGCCAGCAGCTTAGTCCCTGGGACTGGAAACACCATATATTTT
>TRBJ1-1|.|TRBV5-4|once
CASSLGPGSGEAFF
TGTGCCAGCAGCCTCGGCCCGGGGAGCGGTGAAGCTTTCTTT
>TRBJ2-5|TRBD2|TRBV9|.
CASSGGGTQETQYF
TGTGCCAGCAGCGGCGGGGGGACCCAAGAGACCCAGTACTTC
>TRBJ2-7|.|TRBV7-3|.
CASSFLPSYEQYF
TGTGCCAGCAGCTTTCTCCCATCTTACGAGCAGTACTTC
>TRBJ1-3|.|TRBV4-2|.
CASSQAIGNTIYF
TGTGCCAGCAGCCAAGCCATTGGAAACACCATATATTTT
>TRBJ1-2|TRBD1|TRBV6-5|.
CASSYSAGGGYGYTF
TGTGCCAGCAGTTACTCGGCAGGGGGCGGCTATGGCTACACCTTC
>TRBJ1-2|.|TRBV30|.
CAWNNRDIGSDGYTF
TGTGCCTGGAACAACCGGGACATAGGTAGTGATGGCTACACCTTC
>TRBJ2-1|.|TRBV7-9|.
CASSLTAGYYNEQFF
TGTGCCAGCAGCTTAACGGCAGGCTACTACAATGAGCAGTTCTTC
>TRBJ1-5|TRBD1|TRBV27|.
CASSSDRGEPQHF
TGTGCCAGCAGTTCGGACAGGGGTGAGCCCCAGCATTTT
>TRBJ2-7|.|TRBV15|.
CATSTGGQVRNEQYF
TGTGCCACCAGCACCGGTGGGCAGGTGAGGAACGAGCAGTACTTC
>TRBJ1-2|.|TRBV5-1|.
CASSLGGVNYGYTF
TGCGCCAGCAGCTTGGGTGGGGTTAACTATGGCTACACCTTC
>TRBJ1-3|.|TRBV5-1|.
CASSLNTGPILYF
TGCGCCAGCAGCTTAAACACAGGGCCGATCTTATATTTT
>TRBJ1-2|.|TRBV7-9|once
CASSLIRGDYGYTF
TGTGCCAGCAGCTTAATAAGGGGTGACTATGGCTACACCTTC
>TRBJ2-1|.|TRBV5-1|.
CASSLDGSYNEQFF
TGCGCCAGCAGCTTGGATGGCAGCTACAATGAGCAGTTCTTC
>TRBJ1-1|.|TRBV6-9|.
CASSLPNTEAFF
TGTGCCAGCAGTTTGCCGAACACTGAAGCTTTCTTT
>TRBJ2-7|TRBD1|TRBV14|.
CASSQAGGGQYF
TGTGCCAGCAGCCAAGCAGGGGGTGGGCAGTACTTC
>TRBJ1-2|.|TRBV4-3|.
CASSPRGRYYGYTF
TGCGCCAGCAGCCCTCGCGGGCGCTACTATGGCTACACCTTC
>TRBJ1-2|.|TRBV20-1|.
CSAGGVFTF
TGCAGTGCTGGAGGGGTGTTCACCTTC